This T cell receptor beta chain emerged from a study of shared clonotypes between healthy human individuals. This clone came up once. Profiling relied on immunoSEQ multiplex PCR, and the TCRdb table lists in-frame clones only, not all of them. The sample includes some 2,500,000 clones, over 85% of them seen just once. Material: naive CD4+ T cells from PBMCs. Regarding subset: CD45RA+ positively selected. The source of this sequence is a man aged 18 to 30 in good health. Some clones in this sample may be carry-over from other donors' samples.

The DNA for the CDR3 is TGTGCCAGCAGCGTAGGGTCCTGGGGACCGACCTCTGGAAACACCATATATTTT. Residues: CASSVGSWGPTSGNTIYF. This chain links TRBV9 with TRBJ1-3; D might be TRBD1 (5 bases). Trimming stripped 0 bases from V and 0 bases from J, with 16 bases between. CDR3 length: 18 amino acids. Per the germline V gene, CDR1 is SGDLS and CDR2 is YYNGEE.